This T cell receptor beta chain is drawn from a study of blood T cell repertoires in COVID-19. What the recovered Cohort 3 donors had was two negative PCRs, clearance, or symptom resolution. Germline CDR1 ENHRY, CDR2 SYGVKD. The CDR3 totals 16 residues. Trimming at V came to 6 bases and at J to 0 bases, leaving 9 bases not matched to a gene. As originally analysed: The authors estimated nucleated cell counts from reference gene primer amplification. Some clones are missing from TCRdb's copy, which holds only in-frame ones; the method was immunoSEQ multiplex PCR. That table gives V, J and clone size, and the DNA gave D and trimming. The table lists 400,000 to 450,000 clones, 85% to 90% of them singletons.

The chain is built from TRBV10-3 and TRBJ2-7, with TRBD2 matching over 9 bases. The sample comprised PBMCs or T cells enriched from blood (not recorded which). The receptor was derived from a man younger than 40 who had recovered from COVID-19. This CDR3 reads CAIRPGASGDSYEQYF. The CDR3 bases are TGTGCCATCAGGCCAGGGGCTAGCGGGGACTCCTACGAGCAGTACTTC.